This passage covers 5 T cell receptor beta chains from one sample sequenced in a study of cytomegalovirus exposure and HLA in healthy donors. PCR used 60 Vbeta primers and 13 Jbeta primers. The method was immunoSEQ multiplex PCR; TCRdb's version includes in-frame clones alone and lacks a portion of them. The profile shows about 180,000 clones, 65% to 85% of them singletons. The sequenced material came from PBMCs. Every receptor here comes from a girl aged 10 to 17 in good health and CMV-seropositive.

This clone came up a few times. The V gene is TRBV6-5, the J gene TRBJ1-1; TRBD1 might be the D (5 bases). Germline V gene data show CDR1 as MNHEY and CDR2 as SVGAGI. The CDR3 has 13 residues. Trimming stripped 1 base from V and 3 bases from J, with 6 bases between. CDR3 DNA: TGTGCCAGCAGTTACTTCAGGGACACTGAAGCTTTCTTT. Amino acids: CASSYFRDTEAFF.

V and J are TRBV7-9 and TRBJ2-7, with D unresolved. Germline CDR1 SEHNR, CDR2 FQNEAQ (reference sequence). The CDR3 runs 15 residues. V was trimmed by 5 bases and J by 2 bases, leaving 16 bases between them. In nucleotides, the CDR3 is TGTGCCAGCAGCCCCAGTTTTGGGCATACCTACGAGCAGTACTTC. Protein product: CASSPSFGHTYEQYF.

The chain has TRBV19 and TRBJ2-7; tentatively, D is TRBD2 (5 bases). CDR3 length: 16 amino acids. Germline loops: CDR1 LNHDA, CDR2 SQIVND (reference sequence). The V end lost 6 bases, the J end lost 3 bases, and 21 bases lay between the germline ends. The CDR3 DNA reads TGTGCCAGTAGCCCACCCCAGGCGGGCCGTGTCTACGAGCAGTACTTC. Residues: CASSPPQAGRVYEQYF. The full variable domain, rest sourced from reference TRBV19 and TRBJ2-7, is DGGITQSPKYLFRKEGQNVTLSCEQNLNHDAMYWYRQDPGQGLRLIYYSQIVNDFQKGDIAEGYSVSREKKESFPLTVTSAQKNPTAFYLCASSPPQAGRVYEQYFGPGTRLTVT.

This rearrangement joins TRBV5-1 to TRBJ2-7; weak D call: TRBD2 (5 bases). Trimming removed 0 bases at V and 5 bases at J, with 15 bases between. CDR3 size: 15 residues. Looked up from germline, CDR1 is SGHRS and CDR2 is YFSETQ. The CDR3 bases are TGCGCCAGCAGCTTGGCCGCGACTACTCGCGACGAGCAGTACTTC. As protein: CASSLAATTRDEQYF.

The rearrangement links TRBV7-2 to TRBJ1-5; D may be TRBD1 (5 bases). Germline values: CDR1 SGHTA, CDR2 FQGNSA. This CDR3 spans 15 amino acids. V shed 2 bases and J shed 3 bases, with 11 bases lying between them. This CDR3 is CASSLWAGINQPQHF. The CDR3 coding sequence is TGTGCCAGCAGCTTATGGGCAGGGATCAATCAGCCCCAGCATTTT.